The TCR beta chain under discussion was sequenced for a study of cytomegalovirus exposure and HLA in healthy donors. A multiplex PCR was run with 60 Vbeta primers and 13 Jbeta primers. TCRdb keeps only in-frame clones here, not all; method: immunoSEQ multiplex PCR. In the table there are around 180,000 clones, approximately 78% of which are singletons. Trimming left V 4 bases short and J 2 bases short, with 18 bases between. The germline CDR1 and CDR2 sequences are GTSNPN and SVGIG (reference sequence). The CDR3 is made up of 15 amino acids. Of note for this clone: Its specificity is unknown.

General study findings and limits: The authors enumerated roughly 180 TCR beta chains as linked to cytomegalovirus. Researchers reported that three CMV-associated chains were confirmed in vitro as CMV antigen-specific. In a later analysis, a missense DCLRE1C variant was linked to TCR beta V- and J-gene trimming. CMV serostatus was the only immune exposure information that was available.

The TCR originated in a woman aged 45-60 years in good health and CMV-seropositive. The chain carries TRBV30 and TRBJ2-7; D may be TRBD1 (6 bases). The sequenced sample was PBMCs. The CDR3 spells CAWTPGGGGTYEQYF. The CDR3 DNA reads TGTGCCTGGACCCCTGGGGGCGGAGGTACCTACGAGCAGTACTTC.